These T cell receptor beta chains were read from a single sample in a study of early T cells in non-severe SARS-CoV-2 infection. One entry per CDR3 protein, called by TCRdb with MiXCR from the 5' RACE reads. The data hold approximately 97,000 distinct CDR3 sequences, with 9.5% to 12% observed a single time. The sample here was whole blood, taken at baseline. These TCRs come from an adult who was a healthcare worker with PCR-confirmed SARS-CoV-2 infection or an uninfected control (not recorded which). Both conserved end residues are part of each CDR3. Each record gives: D gene, clone size, V gene, J gene, CDR3 protein, CDR3 DNA. D genes are given only for firm matches. A clone size is listed for some rows: how often the clone was seen (once, few, many), or a class if it is expanded.

>-|-|TRBV5-1|TRBJ2-6
CASSLAAVSGANVLTF
TGCGCCAGCAGCTTGGCCGCCGTGTCCGGGGCCAACGTCCTGACTTTC
>TRBD2|many|TRBV9|TRBJ2-3
CASATSGSTDTQYF
TGTGCCAGCGCTACTAGCGGGAGCACAGATACGCAGTATTTT
>-|few|TRBV11-2|TRBJ2-3
CASSLKGTWGTDTQYF
TGTGCCAGCAGCTTAAAGGGGACCTGGGGCACAGATACGCAGTATTTT
>TRBD2|few|TRBV6-1|TRBJ2-1
CASSKTASGEGEQFF
TGTGCCAGCAGTAAAACAGCATCGGGGGAGGGTGAGCAGTTCTTC
>-|few|TRBV6-5|TRBJ2-7
CASSPRWATLSYEQYF
TGTGCCAGCAGTCCCCGTTGGGCCACTTTAAGCTACGAGCAGTACTTC
>-|few|TRBV11-2|TRBJ2-3
CASSLVSELDTQYF
TGTGCCAGCAGCTTAGTATCGGAACTGGATACGCAGTATTTT
>TRBD2|many|TRBV4-3|TRBJ2-1
CASSQDLIGTSGINEQFF
TGCGCCAGCAGCCAAGATCTAATTGGGACTAGCGGTATAAATGAGCAGTTCTTC
>-|few|TRBV11-2|TRBJ1-1
CASSSGGSAYF
TGTGCCAGCAGCTCGGGGGGTTCAGCCTACTTT
>-|-|TRBV29-1|TRBJ2-7
CSVRLESNYEQYF
TGCAGCGTCCGTCTGGAGTCTAACTACGAGCAGTACTTC
>TRBD1|-|TRBV30|TRBJ2-5
CAWSTGQGFQTQYF
TGTGCCTGGAGTACGGGACAGGGTTTTCAGACCCAGTACTTC
>TRBD1|-|TRBV6-5|TRBJ2-2
CASSRDRTNTGELFF
TGTGCCAGCAGTCGGGACAGAACGAACACCGGGGAGCTGTTTTTT
>TRBD2|-|TRBV28|TRBJ2-7
CASSFLLAGGPYEQYF
TGTGCCAGCAGTTTCCTACTAGCGGGAGGGCCATACGAGCAGTACTTC
>-|-|TRBV5-8|TRBJ1-4
CASVRPPNEKLFF
TGTGCCAGCGTGCGACCGCCTAATGAAAAACTGTTTTTT
>-|many|TRBV4-3|TRBJ2-7
CASSQRQSYEQYF
TGCGCCAGCAGCCAACGACAGTCCTACGAGCAGTACTTC
>-|few|TRBV19|TRBJ1-1
CASSISRNTEAFF
TGTGCCAGTAGTATCAGCAGGAACACTGAAGCTTTCTTT
>-|-|TRBV5-5|TRBJ2-7
CASSLEPPYEQYF
TGTGCCAGCAGCTTGGAGCCTCCCTACGAGCAGTACTTC
>TRBD1|many|TRBV3-1|TRBJ1-4
CASSAWTGQREKLFF
TGTGCCAGCAGCGCCTGGACAGGGCAAAGGGAAAAACTGTTTTTT
>TRBD1|-|TRBV7-9|TRBJ1-2
CASSLINRRGLYGYTF
TGTGCCAGCAGCTTAATAAATCGAAGGGGGCTATATGGCTACACCTTC
>-|many|TRBV7-9|TRBJ2-3
CASSSPGPDTQYF
TGTGCCAGCAGCTCTCCTGGGCCAGATACGCAGTATTTT
>TRBD1|few|TRBV29-1|TRBJ2-3
CSGDRVADTQYF
TGCAGCGGCGACAGGGTCGCAGATACGCAGTATTTT
>TRBD1|many|TRBV24-1|TRBJ1-1
CATNEDRGMMNTEAFF
TGTGCCACCAACGAGGACAGGGGGATGATGAACACTGAAGCTTTCTTT
>-|few|TRBV5-6|TRBJ1-1
CASSFPGRRAMNTEAFF
TGTGCCAGCAGCTTTCCGGGACGTAGGGCCATGAACACTGAAGCTTTCTTT
>-|-|TRBV19|TRBJ2-5
CASSIAGRETQYF
TGTGCCAGTAGTATAGCGGGAAGAGAGACCCAGTACTTC
>-|-|TRBV7-2|TRBJ2-5
CASSTRGSLGETQYF
TGTGCCAGCAGCACCAGGGGCTCTCTCGGGGAGACCCAGTACTTC
>TRBD1|-|TRBV27|TRBJ2-5
CASSRGTGVKETQYF
TGTGCCAGCAGCCGAGGGACAGGTGTTAAAGAGACCCAGTACTTC
>-|-|TRBV7-8|TRBJ1-1
CASSAQKNTEAFF
TGTGCCAGCAGCGCGCAGAAGAACACTGAAGCTTTCTTT
>-|few|TRBV18|TRBJ1-4
CASSPRGGAGTNEKLFF
TGTGCCAGCTCACCACGTGGAGGGGCTGGCACTAATGAAAAACTGTTTTTT
>-|-|TRBV4-2|TRBJ2-1
CASSQVGTYNEQFF
TGTGCCAGCAGCCAAGTTGGGACGTACAATGAGCAGTTCTTC
>TRBD1|-|TRBV5-1|TRBJ2-3
CASSYDRGRGTDTQYF
TGCGCCAGCAGCTACGACAGGGGACGGGGTACAGATACGCAGTATTTT
>-|many|TRBV5-1|TRBJ1-1
CASSLGTEAEAFF
TGCGCCAGCAGCTTGGGGACAGAGGCTGAAGCTTTCTTT
>TRBD1|-|TRBV20-1|TRBJ2-5
CSAPGQGQETQYF
TGCAGTGCGCCGGGACAGGGTCAAGAGACCCAGTACTTC
>TRBD1|-|TRBV29-1|TRBJ2-3
CSTRGPDTQYF
TGCAGCACGAGGGGGCCAGATACGCAGTATTTT
>TRBD2|-|TRBV11-2|TRBJ2-3
CASIGTSGGSTQYF
TGTGCCAGCATCGGGACTAGCGGGGGGTCTACGCAGTATTTT
>-|few|TRBV18|TRBJ1-1
CASSPLARNTEAFF
TGTGCCAGCTCACCTCTGGCACGGAACACTGAAGCTTTCTTT
>-|few|TRBV24-1|TRBJ2-2
CATSDFRRPANTGELFF
TGTGCCACCAGTGATTTCAGGAGACCCGCGAACACCGGGGAGCTGTTTTTT
>TRBD1|few|TRBV6-5|TRBJ2-2
CASSGTGATTKLFF
TGTGCCAGCAGTGGGACAGGGGCCACCACAAAGCTGTTTTTT
>-|-|TRBV20-1|TRBJ2-2
CSAPDRGDNTGELFF
TGCAGTGCACCAGACAGAGGAGATAACACCGGGGAGCTGTTTTTT
>-|few|TRBV10-3|TRBJ2-7
CAISESLSYEQYF
TGTGCCATCAGTGAGTCCCTTTCCTACGAGCAGTACTTC
>-|many|TRBV11-2|TRBJ2-5
CASAPPGETQYF
TGTGCCAGCGCCCCGCCTGGGGAGACCCAGTACTTC
>-|many|TRBV11-1|TRBJ2-5
CASSLDSNQETQYF
TGTGCCAGCAGCCTAGACAGCAACCAAGAGACCCAGTACTTC
>TRBD1|-|TRBV2|TRBJ2-7
CASSAPNRGYEQYF
TGTGCCAGCAGTGCGCCGAACAGGGGCTACGAGCAGTACTTC
>-|few|TRBV5-1|TRBJ1-6
CASSSLGAGNSPLHF
TGCGCCAGCAGCTCGCTTGGGGCAGGGAATTCACCCCTCCACTTT
>TRBD1|-|TRBV7-2|TRBJ1-2
CASRIQGAGTNYGYTF
TGTGCCAGCAGGATACAGGGGGCCGGGACTAACTATGGCTACACCTTC
>TRBD1|few|TRBV7-9|TRBJ2-7
CASSLGQGGDYEQYF
TGTGCCAGCAGCTTGGGACAGGGAGGGGACTACGAGCAGTACTTC
>-|many|TRBV6-1|TRBJ1-3
CASQQYSGNTIYF
TGTGCCAGCCAACAGTACTCTGGAAACACCATATATTTT
>TRBD1|few|TRBV29-1|TRBJ2-7
CSVRGLSYEQYF
TGCAGCGTAAGGGGGCTGTCCTACGAGCAGTACTTC
>-|few|TRBV3-1|TRBJ2-7
CASSQDQAYEQYF
TGTGCCAGCAGCCAAGATCAGGCCTACGAGCAGTACTTC
>TRBD1|few|TRBV12-3/TRBV12-4|TRBJ2-5
CASSLAHAGGPSGETQYF
TGTGCCAGCAGTTTAGCTCACGCAGGGGGCCCTTCGGGAGAGACCCAGTACTTC
>-|few|TRBV5-1|TRBJ2-7
CASSLGRHLGSYEQYF
TGCGCCAGCAGCTTGGGCAGGCACTTGGGGTCCTACGAGCAGTACTTC
>-|-|TRBV7-3|TRBJ2-1
CASSSTLVSSYNEQFF
TGTGCCAGCAGCTCTACACTGGTTAGCTCCTACAATGAGCAGTTCTTC
>-|few|TRBV4-3|TRBJ2-3
CARYPPGVGTDTQYF
TGCGCCAGATACCCCCCGGGAGTCGGCACAGATACGCAGTATTTT
>TRBD1|-|TRBV20-1|TRBJ2-5
CSASDAGQGDQETQYF
TGCAGTGCTAGCGATGCGGGACAGGGGGACCAGGAGACCCAGTACTTC
>-|many|TRBV11-3|TRBJ2-7
CASSLTTPEYYEQYF
TGTGCCAGCAGCCTAACAACCCCGGAGTACTACGAGCAGTACTTC
>TRBD2|many|TRBV20-1|TRBJ2-5
CSAREGGLAVKETQYF
TGCAGTGCTAGAGAGGGAGGACTAGCGGTAAAAGAGACCCAGTACTTC